This T cell receptor beta chain was documented in a study of identical twins' blood T cells (dated by TCRdb to the early 2010s). About the study as a whole: The approximately twelve libraries, six for the alpha chain and six for the beta chain, yielded some 50 million Illumina reads in total. To assess how genetics influences repertoire formation, the study used next-generation sequencing to compare the TCR alpha and beta chain repertoires of three pairs of monozygous twins.

V loses 7 bases, J loses 1 base, and the germline ends lie 11 bases apart. The germline V gene specifies ENHRY as CDR1 and SYGVKD as CDR2. The CDR3 covers 14 residues, taking in both the cysteine and the phenylalanine. Left in the record is the CDR3 DNA by itself, 42 bases read in frame from the first base. This clonotype was seen more than once but under ten times. Its antigen specificity is not known. Base qualities are not recorded, but no much larger clone differs from it by a single base. The donors were six healthy women who made up three monozygous twin pairs. All three twin pairs had been reared together and were thought likely to have met the same infectious agents and vaccines. RNA was isolated from peripheral blood mononuclear cells and used to prepare TCR cDNA libraries. Libraries were prepared through 5' RACE. The instrument given in TCRdb is Illumina Genome Analyzer IIx. To prepare the RNA-based TCR cDNA libraries, a previously described protocol was followed, with several modifications. To prevent cross-contamination, sample-specific barcodes were added to both ends of each TCR cDNA library during cDNA synthesis and amplification. Per the source publication's procedure: Between about 95,000 and nearly 500,000 clonotypes were identified per individual, and about 2.2 to 3.6 million CDR3-containing reads were obtained per library. Reads with improper barcode index combinations were discarded, after which clonesets were built for each library with the MiTCR software. MiTCR filtered or rescued low-quality reads and corrected PCR and sequencing errors when assembling CDR3 clonotypes. Artificial out-of-frame clonotypes were mapped to in-frame sequences, with one indel allowed in the CDR3, and then removed. To measure how similar V and J gene usage was between donors, Jensen-Shannon divergence was divided by mean entropy. The public reads were run again by TCRdb, first through fastp at Q25 and then through MiXCR, and only productive beta chains were kept. Rows matching on CDR3 protein sequence are summarized as one entry with the most common DNA and genes. TCRdb's processing, not the authors' own work, is the source of the V and J calls. This sample comprises about 370,000 distinct CDR3 sequences, about 28% of them detected only once. Around 5.6% of the sample rests with the top ten.

The paper as a whole reports these results and caveats: V gene usage was reported to be markedly more similar within twin pairs than between unrelated donors, even among non-selected out-of-frame TCRbeta clonotypes. Looking at the most abundant TCRbeta clonotypes, every donor had more CDR3 sequences in common with her twin than with unrelated donors. Environmental influences could not be excluded as an explanation for twin similarity, since twins were reared together. The count of CDR3 clonotypes shared by two donors depended mainly on the product of the two donors' cloneset sizes, and twins did not clearly depart from this trend. Independent studies were stated to be required to validate the proposed role of the TCRalpha J segment in MHC recognition during thymic selection.

The sample comprised PBMCs. The clonotype was recovered from a woman between 18 and 50 years old in good health. The chain couples TRBV10-3 to TRBJ1-3; D gene: possibly TRBD1, on 6 matching bases. The CDR3 protein: CAIKDSASGNTIYF. The DNA reads TGTGCCATCAAGGACAGTGCATCTGGAAACACCATATATTTT.